This TCR beta chain was captured in a study of beta chain features in type 1 diabetes. Cell sorting via CD45RO/CCR7/CD25/CD127/CD95/CD27 was performed to obtain CD4+ naive, central memory, regulatory and stem cell-like memory cells. All of the isolated RNA was reverse transcribed, so expressed TCRB transcripts were sequenced. Roughly 3.57 million reads on average were seen across naive, central memory and regulatory T cell samples. The protocol was immunoSEQ multiplex PCR, while the TCRdb copy is restricted to in-frame clones and leaves out a portion. The data contain about 360,000 clones, over 10% of them singletons. V lost 1 base, J lost 6 bases, and 13 bases lay in between. The CDR3 consists of 15 residues. The V gene's germline CDR1 is SEHNR and CDR2 FQNEAQ (reference sequence).

The source is a man aged 18-30 years in good health. The sample taken for sequencing was naive CD4+ T cells from blood. The chain has TRBV7-9 and TRBJ2-1, with a weak D call TRBD2 (5 bases). The CDR3 region has the DNA TGTGCCAGCAGCTTAGTCGTCGGGGATTTCAATGAGCAGTTCTTC. Its protein product is CASSLVVGDFNEQFF.